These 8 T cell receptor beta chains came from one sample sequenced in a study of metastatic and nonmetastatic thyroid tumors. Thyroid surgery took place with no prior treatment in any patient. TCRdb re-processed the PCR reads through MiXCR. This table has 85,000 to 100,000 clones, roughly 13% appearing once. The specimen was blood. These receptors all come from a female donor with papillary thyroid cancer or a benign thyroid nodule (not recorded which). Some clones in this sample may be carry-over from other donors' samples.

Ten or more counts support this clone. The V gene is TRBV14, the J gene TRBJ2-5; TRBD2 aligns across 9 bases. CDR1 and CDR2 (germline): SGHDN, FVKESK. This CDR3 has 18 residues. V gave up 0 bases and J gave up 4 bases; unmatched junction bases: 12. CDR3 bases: TGTGCCAGCAGCCAAGAGTCGGTCTTCCCTAGCGGGATAGAGACCCAGTACTTC. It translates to CASSQESVFPSGIETQYF.

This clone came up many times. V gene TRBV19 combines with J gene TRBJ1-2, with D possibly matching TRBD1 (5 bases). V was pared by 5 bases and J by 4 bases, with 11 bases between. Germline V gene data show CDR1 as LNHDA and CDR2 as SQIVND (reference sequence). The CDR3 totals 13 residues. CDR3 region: CASSLREAYGYTF. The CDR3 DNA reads TGTGCCAGTAGTCTCAGGGAGGCCTATGGCTACACCTTC.

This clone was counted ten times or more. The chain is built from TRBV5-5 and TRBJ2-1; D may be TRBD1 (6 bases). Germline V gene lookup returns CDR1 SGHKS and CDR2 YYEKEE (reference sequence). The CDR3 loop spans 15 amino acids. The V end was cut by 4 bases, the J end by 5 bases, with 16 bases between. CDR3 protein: CASSPSDSLHNEQFF. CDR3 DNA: TGTGCCAGCAGCCCCTCGGACAGCCTGCACAATGAGCAGTTCTTC.

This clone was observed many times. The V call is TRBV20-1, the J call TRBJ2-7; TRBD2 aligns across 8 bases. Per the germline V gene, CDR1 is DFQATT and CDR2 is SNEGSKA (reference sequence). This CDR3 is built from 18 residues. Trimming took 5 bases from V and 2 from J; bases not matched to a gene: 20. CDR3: CSAEKGPHLAGKTYEQYF. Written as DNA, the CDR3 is TGCAGTGCTGAAAAAGGCCCCCACCTAGCGGGCAAAACCTACGAGCAGTACTTC.

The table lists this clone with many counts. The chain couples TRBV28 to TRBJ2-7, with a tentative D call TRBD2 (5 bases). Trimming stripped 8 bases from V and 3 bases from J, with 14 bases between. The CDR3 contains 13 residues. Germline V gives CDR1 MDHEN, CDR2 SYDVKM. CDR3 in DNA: TGTGCCAGCCATAACCCACTAGGCTACGAGCAGTACTTC. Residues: CASHNPLGYEQYF.

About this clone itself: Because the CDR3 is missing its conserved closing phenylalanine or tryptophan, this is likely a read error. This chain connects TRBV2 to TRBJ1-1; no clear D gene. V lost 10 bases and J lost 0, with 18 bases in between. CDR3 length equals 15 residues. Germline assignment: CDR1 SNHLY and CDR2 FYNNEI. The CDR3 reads CANRAAAGMNTEAFS. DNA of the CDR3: TGTGCCAACAGAGCAGCGGCGGGGATGAACACTGAAGCTTTCTCT.

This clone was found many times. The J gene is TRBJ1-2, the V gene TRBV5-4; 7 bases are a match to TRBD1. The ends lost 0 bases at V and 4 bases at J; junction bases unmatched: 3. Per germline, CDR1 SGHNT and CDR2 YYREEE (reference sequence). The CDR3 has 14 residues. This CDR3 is CASSLGGGGYGYTF. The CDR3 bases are TGTGCCAGCAGCTTGGGAGGGGGCGGCTATGGCTACACCTTC.

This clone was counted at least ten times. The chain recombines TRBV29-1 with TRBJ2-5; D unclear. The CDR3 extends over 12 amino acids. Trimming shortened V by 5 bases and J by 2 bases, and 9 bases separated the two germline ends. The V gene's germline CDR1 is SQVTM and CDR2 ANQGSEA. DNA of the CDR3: TGCAGCGTTTCCCACTGGCAAGAGACCCAGTACTTC. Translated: CSVSHWQETQYF.